Below, 16 T cell receptor beta chains from the same sample are listed, as sequenced in a study of blood T cell repertoires in COVID-19. Sequencing was performed with immunoSEQ multiplex PCR; in TCRdb, only in-frame clones are kept and a portion is missing. The table has a few hundred thousand clones, roughly 87% seen once. The sequenced sample consisted of PBMCs or T cells enriched from blood (not recorded which). These receptors were collected from a woman under 40 who had recovered from COVID-19.

This sequence joins TRBV5-1 and TRBJ2-7; weak D call: TRBD2 (6 bases). The CDR3 totals 14 residues. Germline values: CDR1 SGHRS, CDR2 YFSETQ. Between the trimmed V and J ends, which lost 2 bases and 0 bases, there was a span of 9 bases. The CDR3, as DNA: TGCGCCAGCAGCTTTATCGGGGGCTCCTACGAGCAGTACTTC. It translates to CASSFIGGSYEQYF.

This rearrangement joins TRBV30 to TRBJ2-7; D not resolved. V lost 0 bases and J lost 5, with 11 bases in between. The CDR3 is 13 residues long. Germline CDR1 GTSNPN, CDR2 SVGIG (reference sequence). The CDR3 region has the DNA TGTGCCTGGAGTGTGAGTCAGGTAAACGAGCAGTACTTC. Translated: CAWSVSQVNEQYF.

The chain links TRBV4-1 to TRBJ1-3; D unresolved. Germline CDR1 MGHRA, CDR2 YSYEKL. The CDR3 totals 14 residues. Trimming removed 0 bases at V and 4 bases at J, with 7 bases between. The CDR3 bases are TGCGCCAGCAGCCAAGATGGGCAGGGAAACACCATATATTTT. Translated: CASSQDGQGNTIYF.

The chain recombines TRBV6-5 with TRBJ1-1; 11 bases match TRBD1. The germline V gene has CDR1 MNHEY and CDR2 SVGAGI. The trim removed 3 bases at V and 4 bases at J, leaving 4 bases unmatched. This CDR3 is 15 amino acids long. This chain's CDR3 is CASSYWTGGSTEAFF. The CDR3 bases are TGTGCCAGCAGTTATTGGACAGGGGGCAGCACTGAAGCTTTCTTT.

V usage is TRBV3-1 (or the pseudogene TRBV3-2) and J usage is TRBJ1-5; D unclear. Trimming took off 5 bases at V and 2 bases at J, with 7 bases between the two ends. The germline CDR1 and CDR2 sequences are LGHDT and YNNKEL (reference sequence). The CDR3 covers 13 residues. The CDR3 sequence is CASSEVRNQPQHF. The CDR3, as DNA: TGTGCCAGCAGCGAGGTACGCAATCAGCCCCAGCATTTT.

This clone was detected a few times. Written as DNA, the CDR3 is TGTGCCAGCAGCGACAGGGAGTTCTATGGCTACACCTTC. As protein: CASSDREFYGYTF. The genes are TRBV6-2 or TRBV6-3 and TRBJ1-2; TRBD1 matches 7 bases. The junction had 5 bases not matched to a gene; V was cut back by 6 bases and J by 4 bases. This CDR3 spans 13 amino acids. From germline, CDR1 is MNHEY and CDR2 SVGEGT.

This chain joins TRBV5-1 and TRBJ1-2; D is ambiguous. CDR1 SGHRS and CDR2 YFSETQ come from the germline V gene. Trimming cost V 0 bases and J 4 bases, with 13 bases left between them. The CDR3 length is 15 residues. CDR3 DNA: TGCGCCAGCAGCTTGGCCAATCGGGAAACCTATGGCTACACCTTC. This translates into CASSLANRETYGYTF.

The table lists this clone with a count of one. The rearrangement joins TRBV10-3 to TRBJ1-1; D unclear. With 4 bases removed from V and 1 base from J, the gap between germline ends came to 10 bases. The CDR3 length is 14 residues. Per the germline V gene, CDR1 is ENHRY and CDR2 is SYGVKD. The CDR3 bases are TGTGCCATCAGTGGGGCAGGCCCGAACACTGAAGCTTTCTTT. Translated: CAISGAGPNTEAFF.

The chain joins TRBV7-9 to TRBJ1-3, with D maybe TRBD1 (5 bases). CDR3 length equals 12 residues. The V end lost 5 bases, the J end lost 13 bases, and 15 bases lay between the germline ends. The germline V gene encodes CDR1 SEHNR and CDR2 FQNEAQ (reference sequence). CDR3 coding DNA: TGTGCCAGCAGCGAAGAGACAGTGGTGATATATTTT. It is translated as CASSEETVVIYF.

This rearrangement joins TRBV25-1 to TRBJ2-5; TRBD2 might be the D (6 bases). Trimming stripped 3 bases from V and 7 bases from J, with 18 bases between. Germline V CDR1 and CDR2: MGHDK, SYGVNS. The CDR3 length is 15 residues. CDR3: CASSESAAQAGTQYF. As DNA, the CDR3 is TGTGCCAGCAGTGAGTCGGCAGCCCAAGCGGGGACCCAGTACTTC.

The chain is built from TRBV9 and TRBJ2-1; 10 positions match TRBD1. From germline, CDR1 is SGDLS and CDR2 YYNGEE. V gave up 3 bases and J gave up 1 base; unmatched junction bases: 7. The CDR3 is 17 residues long. CDR3 bases: TGTGCCAGCAGCGCACTTTTGGGACAGGGGTCCTACAATGAGCAGTTCTTC. It yields the protein CASSALLGQGSYNEQFF.

This clone was observed a single time. The gene calls are TRBV16 and TRBJ1-2; D not resolved. Germline V gene sequence: CDR1 KGHSY, CDR2 FQNENV. The CDR3 is 13 amino acids. The ends were cut back, 3 bases at V and 3 bases at J, with 8 bases in the middle. The CDR3 DNA is TGTGCCAGCAGCCACAGTACCTACTATGGCTACACCTTC. It specifies CASSHSTYYGYTF.

The V and J genes are TRBV29-1 and TRBJ2-7; D perhaps matches TRBD2 (6 bases). CDR1 is SQVTM and CDR2 is ANQGSEA in the germline V gene. V lost 3 bases and J lost 7, with 16 bases in between. The CDR3 is 13 residues long. The CDR3 DNA reads as TGCAGCGTTGAGACCCGCCTGGGGGGTGAGCAGTACTTC. Translating gives CSVETRLGGEQYF.

The rearrangement joins TRBV3-1 (or the pseudogene TRBV3-2) to TRBJ1-4; 8 nucleotides agree with TRBD1. The V gene end was trimmed by 6 bases and the J gene end by 8 bases; junction bases not matched to a gene: 11. The CDR3 has 15 amino acids. Germline CDR1 and CDR2: LGHDT and YNNKEL (reference sequence). CDR3 DNA sequence: TGTGCCAGCAGTATCGCTCGGACAGGGTGGGAAAAACTGTTTTTT. As protein: CASSIARTGWEKLFF.

The chain joins TRBV5-1 to TRBJ2-2, with 11 positions matching TRBD1. V lost 1 base to trimming and J lost 10 bases; unmatched junction nucleotides: 9. CDR1 is SGHRS and CDR2 is YFSETQ in the germline V gene. The CDR3 consists of 16 residues. In DNA, the CDR3 is TGCGCCAGCAGCTTGACCCGGGACAGGGGGGGCGCGGAGCTGTTTTTT. Amino acid sequence: CASSLTRDRGGAELFF.

This chain joins TRBV27 and TRBJ2-2; 7 bases agree with TRBD2. This CDR3 comprises 14 residues. Germline CDR1 MNHEY, CDR2 SMNVEV (reference sequence). After removal of 3 bases from V and 5 bases from J, the junction contained 3 bases not matched to a gene. The CDR3 nucleotides are TGTGCCAGCAGTTTTGGGGGGGGAACCGGGGAGCTGTTTTTT. Its translation: CASSFGGGTGELFF.